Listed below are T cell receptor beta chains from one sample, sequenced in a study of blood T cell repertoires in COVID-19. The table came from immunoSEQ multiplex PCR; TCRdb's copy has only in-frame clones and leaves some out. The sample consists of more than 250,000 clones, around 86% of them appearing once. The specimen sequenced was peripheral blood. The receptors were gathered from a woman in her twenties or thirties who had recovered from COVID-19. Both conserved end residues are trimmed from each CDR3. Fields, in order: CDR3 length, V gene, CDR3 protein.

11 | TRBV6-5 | ASSYGGTGELF
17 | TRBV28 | ASSLWVFGDPKSSYEQY
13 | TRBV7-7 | ASSLDWRRGYGYT
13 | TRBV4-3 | ASSQDRADNQPQH
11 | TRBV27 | ASRTGFNYGYT
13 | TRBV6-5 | ASSYSRGLQETQY
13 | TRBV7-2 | ASSARGQGAFGYT
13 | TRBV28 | ASSLSARGRAGYT
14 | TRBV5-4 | ASSPGTSGSGGEQF
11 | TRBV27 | ASSTGHWETQY
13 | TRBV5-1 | ASSLELVRNNEQF
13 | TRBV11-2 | ASSFGYSGANVLT
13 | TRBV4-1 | ASSPAAGKGGTQY
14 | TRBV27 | ASSLKLGRGYNEQF
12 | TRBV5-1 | ASSPQGRGEKLF
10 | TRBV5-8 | ASSLVSREQF
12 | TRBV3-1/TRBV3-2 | ASSQAWGAQPQH
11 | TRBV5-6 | ASSWVSDHEQF